These T cell receptor beta chains were read from a single sample in a study of T-cell memory formation after mild COVID-19. TCRdb processed the 5' RACE reads anew with MiXCR; each CDR3 protein has one entry. The data hold 300,000 to 400,000 distinct CDR3 sequences, with around 13% observed a single time. The sequenced material came from PBMCs or a T cell subset sorted from them (not recorded which). The source is a man between 18 and 29 years old who had mild COVID-19 (a few samples of this study predate the infection). Cell type and time point are not known. Both conserved end residues are part of each CDR3. The order of the fields is clone size, J gene, D gene, V gene, CDR3 protein, CDR3 DNA. D genes are given only for firm matches. Clone size appears in some rows only: once, few, many, or a class for an expanded clone.

abundance: few; j_gene: TRBJ1-4; d_gene: .; v_gene: TRBV4-1; CDR3aa: CASSQPSSITNEKLFF; CDR3nt: TGCGCCAGCAGCCAACCCTCGAGCATAACTAATGAAAAACTGTTTTTT
abundance: .; j_gene: TRBJ1-5; d_gene: TRBD1; v_gene: TRBV7-6; CDR3aa: CASSRNRDRATFASQPQHF; CDR3nt: TGTGCCAGCAGCCGTAACCGGGACAGGGCCACCTTTGCCTCTCAGCCCCAGCATTTT
abundance: few; j_gene: TRBJ1-1; d_gene: .; v_gene: TRBV10-3; CDR3aa: CAISRWEQALNTEAFF; CDR3nt: TGTGCCATCAGCCGATGGGAACAGGCCTTGAACACTGAAGCTTTCTTT
abundance: few; j_gene: TRBJ2-5; d_gene: TRBD2; v_gene: TRBV18; CDR3aa: CASSPGLARQETQYF; CDR3nt: TGTGCCAGCTCACCGGGACTAGCGCGCCAAGAGACCCAGTACTTC
abundance: .; j_gene: TRBJ2-7; d_gene: .; v_gene: TRBV6-5; CDR3aa: CASRNLAGGSYEQYF; CDR3nt: TGTGCCAGCAGGAATCTAGCCGGGGGCTCCTACGAGCAGTACTTC
abundance: .; j_gene: TRBJ2-3; d_gene: TRBD2; v_gene: TRBV7-3; CDR3aa: CASSLKAGLEADTQYF; CDR3nt: TGTGCCAGCAGCTTAAAAGCGGGGTTGGAGGCAGATACGCAGTATTTT
abundance: .; j_gene: TRBJ2-5; d_gene: TRBD1; v_gene: TRBV27; CDR3aa: CASSPGTGRVETQYF; CDR3nt: TGTGCCAGCAGCCCAGGGACAGGGCGGGTGGAGACCCAGTACTTC
abundance: .; j_gene: TRBJ1-1; d_gene: .; v_gene: TRBV4-2; CDR3aa: CASSQDYGLNTEAFF; CDR3nt: TGTGCCAGCAGCCAAGATTACGGGCTGAACACTGAAGCTTTCTTT
abundance: .; j_gene: TRBJ1-2; d_gene: TRBD1; v_gene: TRBV4-1; CDR3aa: CASRQVGRGPGYGYTF; CDR3nt: TGCGCCAGCAGGCAAGTAGGCAGGGGGCCGGGGTATGGCTACACCTTC
abundance: once; j_gene: TRBJ2-5; d_gene: .; v_gene: TRBV5-4; CDR3aa: CASSLELQETQYF; CDR3nt: TGTGCCAGCAGCTTGGAGCTTCAAGAGACCCAGTACTTC
abundance: .; j_gene: TRBJ2-6; d_gene: .; v_gene: TRBV6-2/TRBV6-3; CDR3aa: CASSRHQGFGANVLTF; CDR3nt: TGTGCCAGCAGTCGACACCAGGGGTTCGGGGCCAACGTCCTGACTTTC
abundance: many; j_gene: TRBJ2-7; d_gene: .; v_gene: TRBV5-1; CDR3aa: CASSLVPGEQYF; CDR3nt: TGCGCCAGCAGCTTGGTTCCGGGCGAGCAGTACTTC
abundance: few; j_gene: TRBJ2-3; d_gene: .; v_gene: TRBV6-2/TRBV6-3; CDR3aa: CASMPSFTDTQYF; CDR3nt: TGTGCCAGCATGCCTAGCTTTACAGATACGCAGTATTTT
abundance: few; j_gene: TRBJ2-2; d_gene: .; v_gene: TRBV6-2/TRBV6-3; CDR3aa: CASRRLGAPGTGELFF; CDR3nt: TGTGCCAGCAGGAGACTGGGGGCGCCGGGCACCGGGGAGCTGTTTTTT
abundance: .; j_gene: TRBJ1-2; d_gene: TRBD1; v_gene: TRBV5-1; CDR3aa: CASSFGDRVDYGYTF; CDR3nt: TGCGCCAGCAGCTTCGGGGACAGAGTCGACTATGGCTACACCTTC
abundance: .; j_gene: TRBJ1-5; d_gene: .; v_gene: TRBV5-5; CDR3aa: CASSLEYGPHNQPQHF; CDR3nt: TGTGCCAGCAGCTTGGAGTACGGCCCCCACAATCAGCCCCAGCATTTT
abundance: many; j_gene: TRBJ1-1; d_gene: .; v_gene: TRBV7-2; CDR3aa: CASSPQGRRTEAFF; CDR3nt: TGTGCCAGCAGCCCACAGGGTAGGAGGACTGAAGCTTTCTTT
abundance: few; j_gene: TRBJ2-5; d_gene: .; v_gene: TRBV7-9; CDR3aa: CASSSPIQTQYF; CDR3nt: TGTGCCAGCAGCTCCCCGATACAGACCCAGTACTTC
abundance: few; j_gene: TRBJ1-4; d_gene: TRBD1; v_gene: TRBV12-3/TRBV12-4; CDR3aa: CASSQTGRGEKLFF; CDR3nt: TGTGCCAGCAGCCAGACAGGGAGAGGGGAAAAACTGTTTTTT
abundance: .; j_gene: TRBJ2-3; d_gene: TRBD1; v_gene: TRBV2; CDR3aa: CASIWTGYTDTQYF; CDR3nt: TGTGCCAGCATCTGGACAGGGTACACAGATACGCAGTATTTT
abundance: many; j_gene: TRBJ2-3; d_gene: .; v_gene: TRBV7-2; CDR3aa: CASISSRATDTQYF; CDR3nt: TGTGCCAGCATAAGTTCTCGGGCCACAGATACGCAGTATTTT
abundance: few; j_gene: TRBJ2-4; d_gene: .; v_gene: TRBV15; CDR3aa: CATSSSGAVGNIQYF; CDR3nt: TGTGCCACCAGCAGTTCTGGGGCGGTCGGAAACATTCAGTACTTC
abundance: .; j_gene: TRBJ2-7; d_gene: .; v_gene: TRBV5-6; CDR3aa: CASSSTGTAYEQYF; CDR3nt: TGTGCCAGCAGCTCCACCGGGACTGCCTACGAGCAGTACTTC
abundance: .; j_gene: TRBJ2-1; d_gene: TRBD2; v_gene: TRBV5-1; CDR3aa: CASSLAGTSGGASEQFF; CDR3nt: TGCGCCAGCAGCTTGGCCGGGACTAGCGGGGGGGCTTCTGAGCAGTTCTTC
abundance: .; j_gene: TRBJ1-5; d_gene: .; v_gene: TRBV7-3; CDR3aa: CASTEDRGLRNQPQHF; CDR3nt: TGTGCCAGCACCGAGGACAGAGGCTTGCGTAATCAGCCCCAGCATTTT
abundance: few; j_gene: TRBJ1-6; d_gene: TRBD1; v_gene: TRBV11-2; CDR3aa: CASSPQGVAAYNSPLHF; CDR3nt: TGTGCCAGCAGCCCTCAGGGGGTTGCAGCCTATAATTCACCCCTCCACTTT
abundance: .; j_gene: TRBJ1-4; d_gene: TRBD1; v_gene: TRBV7-9; CDR3aa: CAMEQGTEEKLFF; CDR3nt: TGTGCCATGGAACAGGGGACGGAGGAAAAACTGTTTTTT
abundance: many; j_gene: TRBJ2-7; d_gene: .; v_gene: TRBV12-3/TRBV12-4; CDR3aa: CASRSDSSYEQYF; CDR3nt: TGTGCCAGCAGATCGGACAGCTCCTACGAGCAGTACTTC
abundance: .; j_gene: TRBJ2-3; d_gene: .; v_gene: TRBV4-3; CDR3aa: CASSQDVLAGTDTQYF; CDR3nt: TGCGCCAGCAGCCAAGATGTTTTAGCGGGCACAGATACGCAGTATTTT
abundance: .; j_gene: TRBJ2-3; d_gene: .; v_gene: TRBV27; CDR3aa: CASSPRWDTQYF; CDR3nt: TGTGCCAGCAGTCCGCGTTGGGATACGCAGTATTTT
abundance: .; j_gene: TRBJ2-1; d_gene: .; v_gene: TRBV20-1; CDR3aa: CSARGLSGENEQFF; CDR3nt: TGCAGTGCTAGGGGGTTGAGTGGGGAGAATGAGCAGTTCTTC
abundance: .; j_gene: TRBJ2-1; d_gene: TRBD1; v_gene: TRBV29-1; CDR3aa: CSAGTGPHEQFF; CDR3nt: TGCAGCGCCGGGACAGGGCCTCATGAGCAGTTCTTC
abundance: few; j_gene: TRBJ2-6; d_gene: .; v_gene: TRBV7-3; CDR3aa: CASSLFPGAGANVLTF; CDR3nt: TGTGCCAGCAGCTTATTCCCGGGGGCTGGGGCCAACGTCCTGACTTTC
abundance: few; j_gene: TRBJ1-5; d_gene: TRBD1; v_gene: TRBV6-1; CDR3aa: CASSAGTGPQPQHF; CDR3nt: TGTGCCAGCAGTGCCGGGACAGGGCCTCAGCCCCAGCATTTT
abundance: .; j_gene: TRBJ2-3; d_gene: .; v_gene: TRBV11-2; CDR3aa: CASRDYTDTQYF; CDR3nt: TGTGCCAGCAGGGATTACACAGATACGCAGTATTTT
abundance: .; j_gene: TRBJ2-3; d_gene: .; v_gene: TRBV9; CDR3aa: CASSPVIDTQYF; CDR3nt: TGTGCCAGCAGCCCAGTAATTGATACGCAGTATTTT
abundance: few; j_gene: TRBJ2-5; d_gene: .; v_gene: TRBV7-2; CDR3aa: CASSLVTDWAETQYF; CDR3nt: TGTGCCAGCAGCTTAGTAACGGATTGGGCAGAGACCCAGTACTTC
abundance: few; j_gene: TRBJ2-1; d_gene: TRBD2; v_gene: TRBV12-3/TRBV12-4; CDR3aa: CASSLGTSGVMGNEQFF; CDR3nt: TGTGCCAGCAGTTTAGGGACTAGCGGGGTAATGGGGAATGAGCAGTTCTTC
abundance: .; j_gene: TRBJ2-5; d_gene: TRBD2; v_gene: TRBV24-1; CDR3aa: CATSPGTSGDSETQYF; CDR3nt: TGTGCCACCAGCCCCGGGACTAGCGGGGATTCGGAGACCCAGTACTTC
abundance: few; j_gene: TRBJ2-3; d_gene: .; v_gene: TRBV19; CDR3aa: CASSNPTTPVRDTQYF; CDR3nt: TGTGCCAGTAGCAACCCTACGACCCCGGTGCGGGATACGCAGTATTTT
abundance: few; j_gene: TRBJ2-7; d_gene: .; v_gene: TRBV6-5; CDR3aa: CASNRDIPF; CDR3nt: TGTGCCAGCAACCGGGACATTCCCTTC
abundance: few; j_gene: TRBJ2-4; d_gene: TRBD2; v_gene: TRBV12-3/TRBV12-4; CDR3aa: CASSLLGGTKNIQYF; CDR3nt: TGTGCCAGCAGTTTACTCGGGGGGACCAAAAACATTCAGTACTTC
abundance: few; j_gene: TRBJ2-1; d_gene: .; v_gene: TRBV3-2; CDR3aa: CASSPRGGLNEQFF; CDR3nt: TGTGCCAGCAGCCCCCGAGGGGGGCTCAATGAGCAGTTCTTC
abundance: few; j_gene: TRBJ1-6; d_gene: .; v_gene: TRBV11-3; CDR3aa: CASPKHGQYENSPLHF; CDR3nt: TGTGCCAGCCCAAAACACGGACAGTATGAAAATTCACCCCTCCACTTT
abundance: few; j_gene: TRBJ1-1; d_gene: .; v_gene: TRBV20-1; CDR3aa: CSAPRRRGSEAFF; CDR3nt: TGCAGTGCCCCCCGGCGCAGGGGCAGTGAAGCTTTCTTT
abundance: few; j_gene: TRBJ2-7; d_gene: .; v_gene: TRBV12-3/TRBV12-4; CDR3aa: CASSFGRVDEQYF; CDR3nt: TGTGCCAGCAGTTTCGGCAGGGTGGACGAGCAGTACTTC
abundance: few; j_gene: TRBJ2-2; d_gene: TRBD1; v_gene: TRBV6-5; CDR3aa: CASRAGTGVARELFF; CDR3nt: TGTGCCAGCAGAGCCGGGACAGGGGTAGCTCGGGAGCTGTTTTTT
abundance: many; j_gene: TRBJ2-5; d_gene: TRBD1; v_gene: TRBV7-6; CDR3aa: CASSFWARGHLAIQETQYF; CDR3nt: TGTGCCAGCAGCTTTTGGGCCAGGGGGCACCTCGCCATCCAAGAGACCCAGTACTTC
abundance: few; j_gene: TRBJ2-1; d_gene: .; v_gene: TRBV20-1; CDR3aa: CSARDYQGGDEQFF; CDR3nt: TGCAGTGCTAGAGATTATCAAGGGGGGGATGAGCAGTTCTTC
abundance: few; j_gene: TRBJ2-7; d_gene: .; v_gene: TRBV27; CDR3aa: CASSLSRGRLNSKTYEQYF; CDR3nt: TGTGCCAGCAGTTTATCGAGGGGACGTTTAAACTCTAAGACCTACGAGCAGTACTTC